This T cell receptor (beta chain) emerged from a study of T cells in Graves' hyperthyroidism and ophthalmopathy. Study-level results: Among thyroid clonotypes expanded above 0.001, most also appeared in blood.

RNA transcripts gave rise to amplified TCR beta CDR3 regions. HTBI primers were used for first-round RT-PCR of the TCR CDR3. TCRdb ran MiXCR on the multiplex PCR reads and lists one entry per CDR3 protein. The data contain 690,000 or so distinct CDR3 sequences, 18% of them singletons. On this clonotype: Its specificity is unknown.

Patients aged 18 to 65 had newly diagnosed hyperthyroidism lasting under 2 months. Diagnosis relied on clinical symptoms, serum thyroxine and TRAb, thyroid ultrasound and orbital computed tomography. The sequence derives from a woman aged 50 to 60 with Graves' hyperthyroidism that later progressed to Graves' ophthalmopathy. Sequencing was done on a sample of blood.

The CDR3 nucleotides are TGCGCCAGCAGCTTATCAGGACGGCGCTCCTACAATGAGCAGTTCTTC. Its translation: CASSLSGRRSYNEQFF. The rearrangement uses TRBV5-1 and TRBJ2-1, with D uncertain. V dropped 2 bases and J dropped 0 bases, with 12 bases sitting between them. The CDR3 runs 16 residues. Germline CDR1 reads SGHRS; CDR2 reads YFSETQ.